Presented here are 17 T cell receptor beta chains from one specimen sequenced in a study of CD8 T cells in ankylosing spondylitis. Via MiXCR, TCRdb re-called the 5' RACE reads, giving one row per CDR3 protein. The sample contains hundreds of thousands of distinct CDR3 sequences, roughly 24% of which appear only once. What was sequenced was blood, either unsorted or a sorted T cell fraction (not recorded which). These receptors came from a male donor with ankylosing spondylitis or in good health (not recorded which).

V is TRBV12-3 or TRBV12-4 and J is TRBJ1-3; D remains ambiguous. CDR3 size: 15 residues. V lost 2 bases and J 0 bases, leaving 8 bases between the germline ends. The CDR3 region has the DNA TGTGCCAGCAGTTTAAACCCGAGCTCTGGAAACACCATATATTTT. It is translated as CASSLNPSSGNTIYF.

This clonotype was counted ten times or more. The rearrangement joins TRBV7-2 to TRBJ2-5; TRBD2 matches 8 bases. This CDR3 region has 16 residues. The J segment lost 6 bases and the V segment lost 0 bases, leaving 9 bases of the junction unmatched. From germline, CDR1 is SGHTA and CDR2 FQGNSA. The DNA of the CDR3 is TGTGCCAGCAGCTTAGCCGACAGCGGGGGCACGAAGACCCAGTACTTC. The encoded protein is CASSLADSGGTKTQYF.

This clonotype was detected many times. This sequence joins TRBV6-1 and TRBJ2-5; D ambiguous. The CDR3 is made up of 11 amino acids. In germline, CDR1 is MNHNS, CDR2 SASEGT. V dropped 4 bases and J dropped 4 bases, with 4 bases sitting between them. CDR3 loop: CASSALETQYF. CDR3 bases: TGTGCCAGCAGTGCTCTAGAGACCCAGTACTTC.

This clonotype has a count of ten or more. The chain carries TRBV3-1 and TRBJ2-1; 10 bases line up with TRBD2. J lost 9 bases, V lost 1 base, and 6 bases had no gene match. The CDR3 contains 15 residues. Germline V CDR1 and CDR2: LGHDT, YNNKEL (reference sequence). Here the CDR3 DNA reads TGTGCCAGCAGCCAAGCCCTAGCGGGAGTTGGTGAGCAGTTCTTC. This translates into CASSQALAGVGEQFF.

This clonotype appeared many times. This chain joins TRBV18 and TRBJ2-5; TRBD2 matches 7 bases. J was trimmed by 1 base and V by 3 bases; bases with no gene match: 5. This CDR3 spans 15 amino acids. CDR1 KGHSH and CDR2 LQKENI come from the germline V gene. The CDR3 nucleotides are TGTGCCAGCTCACCGGGTCCGGGAGGCCAAGAGACCCAGTACTTC. Residues: CASSPGPGGQETQYF. The variable domain in full, completed from reference TRBV18 and TRBJ2-5, reads NAGVMQNPRHLVRRRGQEARLRCSPMKGHSHVYWYRQLPEEGLKFMVYLQKENIIDESGMPKERFSAEFPKEGPSILRIQQVVRGDSAAYFCASSPGPGGQETQYFGPGTRLLVL.

Many counts were recorded for this clonotype. V is TRBV20-1 and J is TRBJ2-7; tentatively, D is TRBD1 or TRBD2 (5 bases each). The CDR3 is 14 residues long. Germline V gene sequence: CDR1 DFQATT, CDR2 SNEGSKA (reference sequence). The V and J ends lost 2 bases and 3 bases respectively, with 14 bases between them. CDR3 in DNA: TGCAGTGCTAGACCGGGGACGGGGCTCTACGAGCAGTACTTC. This sequence encodes CSARPGTGLYEQYF.

The genes are TRBV29-1 and TRBJ2-1, with TRBD1 matching over 9 bases. The CDR3 runs 16 residues. Germline values: CDR1 SQVTM, CDR2 ANQGSEA. V gave up 5 bases and J gave up 2 bases; unmatched junction bases: 10. CDR3: CSVCDDGTGTYNEQFF. CDR3 nucleotide sequence: TGCAGCGTTTGTGACGATGGGACAGGGACCTACAATGAGCAGTTCTTC.

This clonotype was counted many times. The chain employs TRBV20-1 and TRBJ1-4; a possible D gene is TRBD1 (5 bases). This CDR3 is built from 15 residues. Germline CDR1 and CDR2: DFQATT and SNEGSKA (reference sequence). Between the trimmed V and J ends, which lost 1 base and 7 bases, there was a span of 16 bases. CDR3 sequence (DNA): TGCAGTGCTAGAGCCCCGCGTGGGAGGGGTGAAAAACTGTTTTTT. This sequence encodes CSARAPRGRGEKLFF.

This clonotype was counted at least ten times. This chain joins TRBV20-1 and TRBJ1-4; 8 bases fit TRBD1. The germline V gene encodes CDR1 DFQATT and CDR2 SNEGSKA (reference sequence). Losses at the gene ends were 0 bases for V and 7 bases for J; bases not matched to a gene: 7. This CDR3 has 15 amino acids. The CDR3 sequence: CSARDPQGAGEKLFF. In DNA, the CDR3 is TGCAGTGCTAGAGATCCCCAGGGGGCGGGTGAAAAACTGTTTTTT.

J is TRBJ2-7 and V is TRBV6-5; TRBD2 is a possible D gene (5 bases). Germline lookup yields CDR1 MNHEY and CDR2 SVGAGI. V dropped 3 bases and J dropped 6 bases, with 15 bases sitting between them. The length of the CDR3 is 14 residues. CDR3: CASSYGSDPGEQYF. The CDR3, as DNA: TGTGCCAGCAGTTATGGGAGCGACCCCGGCGAGCAGTACTTC.

This sequence joins TRBV20-1 and TRBJ2-1, with TRBD2 matching over 9 bases. The CDR3 covers 16 residues. Looked up from germline, CDR1 is DFQATT and CDR2 is SNEGSKA (reference sequence). V lost 1 base to trimming and J lost 0 bases; unmatched junction nucleotides: 4. This chain's CDR3 is CSARAIAGVSYNEQFF. CDR3 coding DNA: TGCAGTGCTAGAGCGATAGCGGGAGTCTCCTACAATGAGCAGTTCTTC.

This chain links TRBV3-1 with TRBJ2-1; maybe TRBD1 (5 bases). V was cut by 2 bases and J by 14 bases, with 13 bases left in between. This CDR3 comprises 12 residues. CDR1 and CDR2 (germline): LGHDT, YNNKEL (reference sequence). CDR3 sequence reads: CASSQSQGQEFF. Written as DNA, the CDR3 is TGTGCCAGCAGCCAATCCCAGGGTCAAGAGTTCTTC.

The J gene is TRBJ2-7, the V gene TRBV6-5; D gene ambiguous. Trimming took 0 bases from V and 4 from J, leaving 16 bases between them. This CDR3 has 16 residues. Germline V gives CDR1 MNHEY, CDR2 SVGAGI. CDR3 amino acids: CASSYSTVRSSYEQYF. CDR3 sequence (DNA): TGTGCCAGCAGTTACTCGACGGTCAGAAGTTCTTACGAGCAGTACTTC.

This chain links TRBV6-2 or TRBV6-3 with TRBJ2-1; 7 nucleotides agree with TRBD2. The CDR3 is made up of 13 amino acids. Germline V lookup: CDR1 MNHEY, CDR2 SVGEGT. Trimming cost V 2 bases and J 10 bases; bases outside gene matches: 5. CDR3 region: CASSYISSGEQFF. The DNA for the CDR3 is TGTGCCAGCAGTTACATCAGTAGCGGGGAGCAGTTCTTC.

This clonotype was picked up many times. J is TRBJ2-3 and V is TRBV20-1; no reliable D call. The CDR3 contains 14 residues. Germline V lookup: CDR1 DFQATT, CDR2 SNEGSKA (reference sequence). Trimming took off 6 bases at V and 0 bases at J, with 13 bases between the two ends. CDR3 nucleotide sequence: TGCAGTGCCCCGATTAGATCTAGCACAGATACGCAGTATTTT. It specifies CSAPIRSSTDTQYF.

This clonotype was found a few times. The gene calls are TRBV30 and TRBJ2-4; 10 nucleotides agree with TRBD2. The CDR3 consists of 16 residues. Germline V gene sequence: CDR1 GTSNPN, CDR2 SVGIG (reference sequence). The V segment lost 0 bases and the J segment 7 bases; nucleotides outside the gene matches: 9. The CDR3 nucleotides are TGTGCCTGGAGTGTACCCCAGCGGGAGGGAGGGAACATTCAGTACTTC. As protein: CAWSVPQREGGNIQYF.

This clonotype was detected many times. The chain combines TRBV25-1 with TRBJ2-7; no reliable D call. The V gene's germline CDR1 is MGHDK and CDR2 SYGVNS. The CDR3 has 13 amino acids. Trimming cost V 3 bases and J 7 bases, with 13 bases left between them. DNA for the CDR3: TGTGCCAGCAGTGAGAATGTGGCGTCGGAGCAGTACTTC. Encoded protein: CASSENVASEQYF.